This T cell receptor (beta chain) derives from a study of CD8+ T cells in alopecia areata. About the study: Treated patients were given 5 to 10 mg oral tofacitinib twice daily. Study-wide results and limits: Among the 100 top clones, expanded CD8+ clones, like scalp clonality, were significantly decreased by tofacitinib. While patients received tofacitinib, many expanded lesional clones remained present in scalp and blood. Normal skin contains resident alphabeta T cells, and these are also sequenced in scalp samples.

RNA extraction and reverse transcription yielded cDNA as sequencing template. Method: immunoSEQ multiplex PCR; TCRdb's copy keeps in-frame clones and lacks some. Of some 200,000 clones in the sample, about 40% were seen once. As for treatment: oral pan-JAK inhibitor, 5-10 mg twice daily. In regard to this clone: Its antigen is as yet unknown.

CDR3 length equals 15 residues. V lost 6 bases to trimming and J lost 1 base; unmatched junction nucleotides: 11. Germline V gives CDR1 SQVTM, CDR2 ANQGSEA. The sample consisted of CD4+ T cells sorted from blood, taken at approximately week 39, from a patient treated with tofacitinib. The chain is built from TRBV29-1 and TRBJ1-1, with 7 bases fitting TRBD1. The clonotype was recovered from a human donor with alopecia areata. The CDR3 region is CSVPPKRGRNTEAFF. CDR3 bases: TGCAGCGTGCCCCCCAAAAGGGGGCGGAACACTGAAGCTTTCTTT.